The 9 T cell receptor beta chains listed next were all sequenced from one sample in a study of T-cell memory formation after mild COVID-19. TCRdb recomputed calls from the 5' RACE reads with MiXCR, one row per CDR3 protein. The table has about 410,000 distinct CDR3 sequences, more than 15% seen once; the top ten hold about a fifth. Sequencing used PBMCs or a T cell subset sorted from them (not recorded which). The receptor set was obtained from a man younger than 30 who had mild COVID-19 (a few samples of this study predate the infection). Cell type and time point are not known.

The J gene is TRBJ1-4, the V gene TRBV6-5; TRBD1 is a possible D gene (5 bases). V lost 5 bases, J lost 5 bases, and 24 bases lay in between. The CDR3 is 18 amino acids. The germline gives CDR1 MNHEY, CDR2 SVGAGI. This CDR3 reads CASSSGSYRREGNEKLFF. CDR3 coding DNA: TGTGCCAGCAGTAGCGGATCCTACAGAAGGGAGGGGAATGAAAAACTGTTTTTT.

V and J are TRBV27 and TRBJ2-7; 7 bases are shared with TRBD1. CDR1 MNHEY and CDR2 SMNVEV come from the germline V gene (reference sequence). This CDR3 has 13 residues. V trimming: 6 bases; J trimming: 1 base; junction bases outside the gene matches: 3. Written as DNA, the CDR3 is TGTGCCAGCAGACCGACAGGGTCCTACGAGCAGTACTTC. Translating it yields CASRPTGSYEQYF.

This clonotype appeared a few times. V is TRBV11-3 and J is TRBJ2-1; D not certain. The V gene's germline CDR1 is SGHNT and CDR2 YENEEA. Trimming took 3 bases from V and 4 from J, leaving 4 bases between them. The CDR3 runs 12 residues. This chain's CDR3 is CASSFRYNEQFF. CDR3 nucleotides: TGTGCCAGCAGCTTTCGTTACAATGAGCAGTTCTTC.

The V and J genes are TRBV12-3 or TRBV12-4 and TRBJ1-5; maybe TRBD1 (6 bases). The V end lost 6 bases, the J end lost 7 bases, and 13 bases lay between the germline ends. There are 13 residues in the CDR3. This chain's CDR3 is CASRYRAGQPQHF. Here the CDR3 DNA reads TGTGCCAGCAGATACAGGGCCGGACAGCCCCAGCATTTT.

This chain joins TRBV7-9 and TRBJ1-2, with TRBD1 identical over 7 bases. The germline gives CDR1 SEHNR, CDR2 FQNEAQ (reference sequence). Trimming took 5 bases from V and 1 from J; bases not matched to a gene: 7. CDR3 size: 15 residues. The CDR3 DNA is TGTGCCAGCAGCGCCCGGGACAGACTTAACTATGGCTACACCTTC. This gives the protein CASSARDRLNYGYTF.

The rearrangement joins TRBV7-6 to TRBJ2-7; D remains ambiguous. Trimming took 1 base from V and 0 from J, leaving 10 bases between them. The CDR3 contains 15 residues. The V gene's germline CDR1 is SGHVS and CDR2 FNYEAQ. CDR3 residues: CASSLGSTVSYEQYV. Here the CDR3 DNA reads TGTGCCAGCAGCTTAGGTTCCACGGTCTCCTACGAGCAGTACGTC.

In its sample, this clonotype was seen a few times. The J gene is TRBJ2-4, the V gene TRBV12-3 or TRBV12-4, with a weak D call TRBD1 (7 bases). Trimming left V 5 bases short and J 2 bases short, with 16 bases between. This CDR3 spans 16 amino acids. The CDR3 nucleotides are TGTGCCAGCAGTACTCAGGGGGGCGTACCCAAAAACATTCAGTACTTC. Protein sequence: CASSTQGGVPKNIQYF.

The V gene is TRBV5-5, the J gene TRBJ2-2, with no clear D. CDR1 and CDR2 (germline): SGHKS, YYEKEE (reference sequence). Deletions cut 0 bases from V and 2 bases from J, with 11 bases between. The length of the CDR3 is 16 residues. This chain's CDR3 is CASSLAQTPNTGELFF. CDR3 bases: TGTGCCAGCAGCTTGGCCCAGACTCCTAACACCGGGGAGCTGTTTTTT. The full variable domain, its missing parts supplied by reference TRBV5-5 and TRBJ2-2, is DAGVTQSPTHLIKTRGQQVTLRCSPISGHKSVSWYQQVLGQGPQFIFQYYEKEERGRGNFPDRFSARQFPNYSSELNVNALLLGDSALYLCASSLAQTPNTGELFFGEGSRLTVL.

The rearrangement links TRBV18 to TRBJ1-2, with TRBD1 matching 7 bases. The V gene end was trimmed by 1 base and the J gene end by 0 bases; junction bases not matched to a gene: 2. There are 15 residues in the CDR3. CDR1 is KGHSH and CDR2 is LQKENI in the germline V gene. The CDR3 DNA follows: TGTGCCAGCTCACCACGGGACAGTCCTAACTATGGCTACACCTTC. The encoded protein is CASSPRDSPNYGYTF. Using reference TRBV18 and TRBJ1-2 for the parts outside the CDR3, the full variable domain is NAGVMQNPRHLVRRRGQEARLRCSPMKGHSHVYWYRQLPEEGLKFMVYLQKENIIDESGMPKERFSAEFPKEGPSILRIQQVVRGDSAAYFCASSPRDSPNYGYTFGSGTRLTVV.